The next 15 T cell receptor beta chains were all read from a single sample in a study of blood T cells in healthy people across ages. Using a J-beta primer mix together with a sample-barcoded 5' primer, a second PCR was run for roughly 6 to 12 cycles. Each CDR3 protein is one row after TCRdb ran MiXCR on the 5' RACE reads. The sample carries about 690,000 distinct CDR3 sequences, 40% to 45% recorded once. Sequences were obtained from blood. These receptors were collected from a man older than 75 in good health.

The rearrangement uses TRBV27 and TRBJ2-7; D is ambiguous. CDR1 is MNHEY, CDR2 SMNVEV, per germline (reference sequence). Trimming removed 5 bases at V and 0 bases at J, with 8 bases between. The CDR3 contains 13 residues. The CDR3 DNA sequence: TGTGCCAGCAGTCGTGAGCGCTCCTACGAGCAGTACTTC. As protein: CASSRERSYEQYF.

V usage is TRBV20-1 and J usage is TRBJ1-3; D is uncertain. Germline CDR1 reads DFQATT; CDR2 reads SNEGSKA (reference sequence). V was pared by 3 bases and J by 7 bases, with 10 bases between. The CDR3 has 12 amino acids. The CDR3 nucleotides are TGCAGTGCTAGCGCAGGCCTCAACACCATATATTTT. Encoded protein: CSASAGLNTIYF.

The chain has TRBV6-2 or TRBV6-3 and TRBJ2-3; no clear D gene. V gave up 7 bases and J gave up 3 bases, with 14 bases separating them. Germline loops: CDR1 MNHEY, CDR2 SVGEGT. The CDR3 has 14 amino acids. In DNA form, the CDR3 reads TGTGCCAGCAACAGAGTCCAGGCTACAGATACGCAGTATTTT. Translation gives CASNRVQATDTQYF.

The chain employs TRBV3-1 and TRBJ2-4; D is possibly TRBD1 (5 bases). The germline CDR1 and CDR2 sequences are LGHDT and YNNKEL (reference sequence). The V end was cut by 3 bases, the J end by 0 bases, with 30 bases between. The CDR3 is made up of 22 amino acids. The CDR3 loop is CASSHTRPFSTDRELAKNIQYF. The CDR3 bases are TGTGCCAGCAGCCACACCCGACCCTTCTCTACTGACAGAGAGCTAGCCAAAAACATTCAGTACTTC.

The chain uses TRBV7-9 and TRBJ2-3, with TRBD2 matching 9 bases. Germline assignment: CDR1 SEHNR and CDR2 FQNEAQ (reference sequence). The V and J ends lost 3 bases and 10 bases, in that order; junction bases with no gene match: 5. The CDR3 has 13 residues. CDR3 protein: CASSFGLAPAQYF. CDR3 nucleotide sequence: TGTGCCAGCAGCTTTGGACTAGCGCCGGCGCAGTATTTT.

This clonotype appeared many times. The chain carries TRBV4-1 and TRBJ2-7; 11 bases map to TRBD1. With 3 bases clipped from V and 2 bases from J, the junction kept 3 bases outside the gene matches. The length of the CDR3 is 15 residues. CDR1 is MGHRA and CDR2 is YSYEKL in the germline V gene. As DNA, the CDR3 is TGCGCCAGCAGCCACGGGACAGGGGGGACCTACGAGCAGTACTTC. Its translation: CASSHGTGGTYEQYF.

The chain carries TRBV12-5 and TRBJ2-3; D assignment may be TRBD1 or TRBD2 (5 bases each). The V gene's germline CDR1 is LGHNT and CDR2 FRNRAP. V lost 5 bases and J lost 4, with 16 bases in between. The CDR3 has 15 residues. The CDR3: CASGQKVGTPDTQYF. The CDR3 bases are TGTGCTAGTGGTCAAAAGGTGGGGACCCCAGATACGCAGTATTTT.

This clonotype was detected a few times. This rearrangement joins TRBV28 to TRBJ2-2, with no clear D. CDR3 size: 12 residues. Germline V gene lookup returns CDR1 MDHEN and CDR2 SYDVKM. Trimming left V 3 bases short and J 8 bases short, with 7 bases between. The CDR3 loop reads CASSFLLGELFF. CDR3 DNA sequence: TGTGCCAGCAGTTTCCTCTTGGGGGAGCTGTTTTTT.

This chain uses TRBV6-2 or TRBV6-3 with TRBJ2-7, with 12 bases identical to TRBD2. With 5 bases clipped from V and 9 bases from J, the junction kept 2 bases outside the gene matches. The CDR3 extends over 12 amino acids. Per the germline V gene, CDR1 is MNHEY and CDR2 is SVGEGT. CDR3 in DNA: TGTGCCAGCAGTAGACTAGCGGGGGCGCAGTACTTC. Protein sequence: CASSRLAGAQYF.

The V gene is TRBV14, the J gene TRBJ2-1; 8 bases line up with TRBD2. The end of the DNA aligns better with TRBJ2-7, so the J call may be wrong. The CDR3 has 17 residues. Germline loops: CDR1 SGHDN, CDR2 FVKESK. The CDR3 DNA follows: TGTGCCAGCAGCCAAGCCCAGCGGGGGCTTACGGACAATGAGCAGTACTTC. Its translation: CASSQAQRGLTDNEQYF.

This clonotype was counted only a few times. The chain uses TRBV20-1 and TRBJ2-3; TRBD2 matches at 12 bases. Germline CDR1 DFQATT, CDR2 SNEGSKA (reference sequence). Unmatched junction bases numbered 5, after V lost 6 bases and J lost 4 bases. The CDR3 is made up of 14 amino acids. The CDR3 region is CSAPGLAGSDTQYF. The CDR3 DNA reads as TGCAGTGCCCCTGGACTAGCGGGATCAGATACGCAGTATTTT.

This clonotype has more than one count but fewer than ten. V and J are TRBV4-1 and TRBJ2-5; 7 bases are shared with TRBD2. V lost 3 bases and J lost 1; bases outside the gene matches: 11. The CDR3 runs to 17 residues. Germline CDR1 is MGHRA and CDR2 is YSYEKL. The CDR3 sequence is CASSQGWGGGVQETQYF. The CDR3, as DNA: TGCGCCAGCAGCCAGGGATGGGGCGGGGGAGTCCAAGAGACCCAGTACTTC.

The chain carries TRBV13 and TRBJ2-7; D unclear. With 9 bases removed from V and 7 bases from J, the gap between germline ends came to 13 bases. Germline values: CDR1 PRHDT, CDR2 FYEKMQ (reference sequence). This CDR3 has 11 amino acids. CDR3 sequence (DNA): TGTGCCAGAGGGCGGAAAAATGAGCAGTACTTC. Translating gives CARGRKNEQYF.

The chain is built from TRBV5-1 and TRBJ2-4; 8 bases are shared with TRBD2. Germline CDR1 SGHRS, CDR2 YFSETQ. J gave up 3 bases and V 2 bases, and 7 bases lay outside the gene matches. CDR3 size: 16 residues. The CDR3 region is CASSFVGAGVKNIQYF. CDR3 sequence (DNA): TGCGCCAGCAGCTTTGTCGGAGCGGGAGTCAAAAACATTCAGTACTTC. The full variable domain, rest sourced from reference TRBV5-1 and TRBJ2-4, is KAGVTQTPRYLIKTRGQQVTLSCSPISGHRSVSWYQQTPGQGLQFLFEYFSETQRNKGNFPGRFSGRQFSNSRSEMNVSTLELGDSALYLCASSFVGAGVKNIQYFGAGTRLSVL.

For this clonotype: Given a much more abundant clone one base away, this may be a read error. V usage is TRBV28 and J usage is TRBJ1-2; 7 bases are shared with TRBD1. This CDR3 comprises 15 residues. Germline CDR1 reads MDHEN; CDR2 reads SYDVKM. The J segment lost 2 bases and the V segment lost 4 bases, leaving 7 bases of the junction unmatched. This chain's CDR3 is CASSWPAGGNYGYTF. In DNA form, the CDR3 reads TGTGCCAGCAGTTGGCCGGCAGGGGGGAACTATGGCTACACCTTC.